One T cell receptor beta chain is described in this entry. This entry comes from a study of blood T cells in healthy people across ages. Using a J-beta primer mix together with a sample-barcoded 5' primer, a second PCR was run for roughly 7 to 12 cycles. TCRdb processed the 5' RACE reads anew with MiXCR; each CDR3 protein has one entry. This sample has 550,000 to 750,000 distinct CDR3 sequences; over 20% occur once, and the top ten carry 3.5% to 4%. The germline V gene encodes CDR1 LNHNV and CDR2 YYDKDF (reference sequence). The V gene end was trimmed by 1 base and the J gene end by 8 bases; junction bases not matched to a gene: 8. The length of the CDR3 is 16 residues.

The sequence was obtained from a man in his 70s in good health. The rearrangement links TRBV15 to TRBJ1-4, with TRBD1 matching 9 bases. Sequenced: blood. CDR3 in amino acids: CATSRAQTGGREKLFF. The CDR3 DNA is TGTGCCACCAGCAGAGCCCAGACAGGGGGTAGAGAAAAACTGTTTTTT.